This TCR beta chain was observed in a study of T cell responses to AZD1222 COVID-19 vaccine (dated by TCRdb to the early 2020s). Some background on the complete study: AZD1222 recipients given second doses at about 4 weeks or at about 12 weeks were pooled, since spike-specific TCR depth and breadth were not found to differ between the two schedules. A total of 230 to 250 trial participants underwent TCR sequencing, of whom 200 to 220 had received two doses of AZD1222 and roughly 26 had received two doses of the MenACWY control vaccine. Trial participants were enrolled by age into 18-55, 56-69 and 70-plus year subgroups, with 148, 28 and 57 TCR-sequenced participants respectively.

A word on this clone: Its target antigen remains unknown. Base-call qualities are not available, and no considerably larger clone is one nucleotide away.

The CDR3 regions of human TCRbeta chains were subjected to immunosequencing. The authors processed their data as follows. TCRs in the repertoires were matched against a reference library of SARS-CoV-2-specific TCRs that had been generated with the MIRA antigen-specificity platform. Breadth was defined as the fraction of unique TCRs that were SARS-CoV-2-associated, and depth was defined as the fraction of total T cells that were SARS-CoV-2-associated. Using the MIRA data, each spike-specific TCR was mapped to the spike region that the TCR reacts to and placed in a CD4 or CD8 class. Log10-transformed breadth and depth values were compared by one-way ANOVA with Sidak's multiple comparisons tests. TCRdb mirrors the immuneACCESS table, restricted to in-frame sequences. Some clones are absent from its copies; in checked studies, under half trace to an unresolved V gene, and the reason for the others is unknown. Clonal size and the V and J genes are those of that table, whereas D and trimming came from the DNA. The sample table contains about 140,000 clones; only one count was recorded for 85% to 90% of them. 3% to 4.5% of the sample is held by the ten biggest clonotypes.

Reading from cysteine to phenylalanine, the CDR3 counts 12 amino acids. This entry keeps only the CDR3 DNA: 36 bases, framed from base 1. V sheds 1 base and J sheds 7 bases, leaving 10 bases between their ends. CDR1 SQVTM and CDR2 ANQGSEA are derived from the germline V gene. The time point tag for this specimen amounts to: baseline before first vaccination. The vaccinee samples were drawn from two UK trials, COV001 and COV002, one of which was a single-blind randomized controlled phase 2/3 trial testing AZD1222 (ChAdOx1 nCoV-19) in healthy adults. For TCRbeta chain sequencing, PBMC samples were collected from trial participants at day 0 and at day 28 after the second dose. Study-wide findings and limitations: Most participants were white British and females outnumbered males, and the authors suggested that clonal diversity may have been underestimated. Reportedly, almost half of the unique spike-specific TCRs recognized epitopes lying outside the regions that are mutated in the B.1.351 and B.1.1.7 variants. Because no samples from the day 14 peak response were available, repertoires could be characterized only after the peak T cell response. Conclusions about previously exposed vaccinees were limited because only 5 or 6 AZD1222 recipients were SARS-CoV-2 seropositive at baseline. The 56-69-year group was small, and its depth increase did not reach significance, likely because of low power. After two AZD1222 doses, both the breadth and the depth of spike-specific TCRs were significantly higher than at day 0 and than in MenACWY recipients. The vaccine-associated CD4 TCRs covered the entire spike protein, and the dominant responses fell in regions 160-218 and 743-854.

The sequence derives from an adult in good health. The chain was built from TRBV29-1 and TRBJ1-1, with the D gene not confidently named. The sequenced sample was peripheral blood, obtained on day 0 of AZD1222 vaccination. The CDR3 in this case is CSVEVGRSEAFF. The DNA sequence is TGCAGCGTTGAAGTTGGACGGAGTGAAGCTTTCTTT.